This T cell receptor (beta chain) was recovered during a study of a mutant IDH1 vaccine in newly diagnosed glioma. Study information: Treated patients had a mean age of approximately 40 years and a sex split that was roughly 60% male and about 40% female. Whole-study findings and limits: Patients mounted vaccine-induced immune responses in around 93% of cases.

Trimming took 3 bases from V and 7 from J, leaving 19 bases between them. Germline values: CDR1 SGHNT, CDR2 YYREEE (reference sequence). The CDR3 sequence is 16 residues long. Produced via immunoSEQ multiplex PCR; TCRdb's table is partial and in-frame only. Here the sample spans 25,000 to 35,000 clones, roughly 90% being singletons. Time point here: week 23, last vaccination. Each dose of the vaccine consisted of 300 ug of mutant IDH1 20-mer peptide, with topical imiquimod. As concerns this clone: The target antigen is unknown.

The source of this sequence is a man aged 35 to 55 with glioma. The chain combines TRBV5-4 with TRBJ1-4; TRBD1 is a possible D gene (6 bases). Sequenced here: PBMCs, sampled from a glioma patient whose treatment included an IDH1 peptide vaccine. The CDR3 loop reads CASSSSQGHNFEKLFF. The DNA for the CDR3 is TGTGCCAGCAGCTCCTCCCAGGGACATAACTTTGAAAAACTGTTTTTT.